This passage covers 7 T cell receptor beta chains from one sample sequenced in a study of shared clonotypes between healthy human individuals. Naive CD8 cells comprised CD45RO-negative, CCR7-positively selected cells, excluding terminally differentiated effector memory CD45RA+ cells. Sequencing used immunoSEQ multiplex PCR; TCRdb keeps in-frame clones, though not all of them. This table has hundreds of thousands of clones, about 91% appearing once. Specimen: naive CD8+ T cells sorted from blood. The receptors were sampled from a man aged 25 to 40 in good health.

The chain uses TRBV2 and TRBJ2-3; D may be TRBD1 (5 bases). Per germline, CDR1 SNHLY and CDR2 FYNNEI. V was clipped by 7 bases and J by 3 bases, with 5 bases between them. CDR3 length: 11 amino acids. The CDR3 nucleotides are TGTGCCAGCAAGGGGACAGATACGCAGTATTTT. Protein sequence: CASKGTDTQYF. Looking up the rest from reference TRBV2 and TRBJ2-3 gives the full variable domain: EPEVTQTPSHQVTQMGQEVILRCVPISNHLYFYWYRQILGQKVEFLVSFYNNEISEKSEIFDDQFSVERPDGSNFTLKIRSTKLEDSAMYFCASKGTDTQYFGPGTRLTVL.

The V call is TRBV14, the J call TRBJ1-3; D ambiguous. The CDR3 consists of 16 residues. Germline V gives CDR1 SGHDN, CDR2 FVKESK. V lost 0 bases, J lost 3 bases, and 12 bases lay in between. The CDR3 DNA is TGTGCCAGCAGCCAAGAGGTGTTCCGGAGTGGAAACACCATATATTTT. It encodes CASSQEVFRSGNTIYF.

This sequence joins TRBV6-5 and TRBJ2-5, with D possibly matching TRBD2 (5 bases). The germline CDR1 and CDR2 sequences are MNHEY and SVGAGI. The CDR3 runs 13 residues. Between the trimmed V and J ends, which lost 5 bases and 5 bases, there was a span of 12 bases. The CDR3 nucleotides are TGTGCCAGCAGTACTACTAGTTTGGAGACCCAGTACTTC. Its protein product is CASSTTSLETQYF.

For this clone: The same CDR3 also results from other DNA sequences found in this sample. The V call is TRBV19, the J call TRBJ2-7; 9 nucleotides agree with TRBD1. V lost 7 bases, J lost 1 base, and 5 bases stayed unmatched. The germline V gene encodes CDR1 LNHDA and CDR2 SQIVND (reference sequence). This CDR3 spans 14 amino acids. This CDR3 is CASTPGTGSYEQYF. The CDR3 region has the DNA TGTGCCAGTACTCCCGGGACAGGGTCCTACGAGCAGTACTTC.

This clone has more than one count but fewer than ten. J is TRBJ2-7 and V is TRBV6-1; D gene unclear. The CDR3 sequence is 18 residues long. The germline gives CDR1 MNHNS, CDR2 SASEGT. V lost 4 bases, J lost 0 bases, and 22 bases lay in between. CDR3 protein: CASSGPDATDHLSYEQYF. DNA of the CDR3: TGTGCCAGCAGTGGGCCGGATGCGACGGACCATCTCTCCTACGAGCAGTACTTC.

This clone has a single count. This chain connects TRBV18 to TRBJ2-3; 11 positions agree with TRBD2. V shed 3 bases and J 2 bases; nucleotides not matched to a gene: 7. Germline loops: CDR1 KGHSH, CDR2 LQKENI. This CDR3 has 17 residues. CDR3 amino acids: CASSPVAGGQYTDTQYF. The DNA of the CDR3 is TGTGCCAGCTCACCGGTAGCGGGAGGGCAATACACAGATACGCAGTATTTT.

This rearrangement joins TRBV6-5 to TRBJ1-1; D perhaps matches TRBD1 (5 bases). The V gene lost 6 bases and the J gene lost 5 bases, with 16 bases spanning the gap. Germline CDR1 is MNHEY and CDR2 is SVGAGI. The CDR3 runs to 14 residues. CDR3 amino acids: CASRPLRDSTEAFF. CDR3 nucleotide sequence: TGTGCCAGCAGACCCCTCCGGGACTCAACTGAAGCTTTCTTT.